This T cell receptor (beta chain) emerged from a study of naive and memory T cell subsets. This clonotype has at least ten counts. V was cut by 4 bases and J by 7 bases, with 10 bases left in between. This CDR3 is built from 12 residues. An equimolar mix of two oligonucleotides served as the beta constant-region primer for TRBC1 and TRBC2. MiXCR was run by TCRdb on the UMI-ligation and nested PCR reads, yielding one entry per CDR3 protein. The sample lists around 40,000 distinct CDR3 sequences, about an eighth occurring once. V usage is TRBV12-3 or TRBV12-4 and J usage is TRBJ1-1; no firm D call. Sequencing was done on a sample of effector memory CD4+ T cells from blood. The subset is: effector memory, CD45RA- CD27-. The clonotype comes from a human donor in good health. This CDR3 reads CASSSRPLEAFF. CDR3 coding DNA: TGTGCCAGCAGTTCGCGGCCGCTTGAAGCTTTCTTT.